These 21 T cell receptor beta chains were all obtained from the same sample, sequenced in a study of shared clonotypes between healthy human individuals. Data came from immunoSEQ multiplex PCR; TCRdb stores just in-frame clones and leaves some out. The sample yields around 550,000 clones, roughly 96% seen once. As defined, naive CD8 cells were CD45RO-negative and positively selected for CCR7, with terminally differentiated effector memory CD45RA+ cells excluded. The sequenced sample was naive CD8+ T cells sorted from blood. The receptors derive from a woman aged 25 to 39 in good health.

This chain links TRBV28 with TRBJ1-2, with unresolved D. V was clipped by 3 bases and J by 3 bases, with 8 bases between them. Germline CDR1 and CDR2: MDHEN and SYDVKM. The CDR3 is 13 amino acids. The CDR3, as DNA: TGTGCCAGCAGTTTGCTGGGAGACTATGGCTACACCTTC. Translation gives CASSLLGDYGYTF.

This sequence joins TRBV5-1 and TRBJ1-4; D unclear. CDR1 is SGHRS and CDR2 is YFSETQ in the germline V gene. CDR3 length: 16 amino acids. V was pared by 1 base and J by 2 bases, with 12 bases between. The CDR3 DNA reads TGCGCCAGCAGCTTGCTACCGCTCAGGACTAATGAAAAACTGTTTTTT. Protein sequence: CASSLLPLRTNEKLFF. The variable domain in full, with the rest retrieved from reference TRBV5-1 and TRBJ1-4, is KAGVTQTPRYLIKTRGQQVTLSCSPISGHRSVSWYQQTPGQGLQFLFEYFSETQRNKGNFPGRFSGRQFSNSRSEMNVSTLELGDSALYLCASSLLPLRTNEKLFFGSGTQLSVL.

The chain couples TRBV27 to TRBJ1-5; D remains unclear. V lost 5 bases, J lost 6 bases, and 11 bases lay in between. The length of the CDR3 is 13 residues. Germline V lookup: CDR1 MNHEY, CDR2 SMNVEV (reference sequence). The chain's CDR3 is CASSPDKLQPQHF. The CDR3 DNA is TGTGCCAGCAGTCCCGACAAGCTTCAGCCCCAGCATTTT.

This chain links TRBV4-2 with TRBJ2-7, with D unclear. Germline loops: CDR1 LGHNA, CDR2 YNFKEQ. V lost 0 bases to trimming and J lost 0 bases, with 6 bases between them. The length of the CDR3 is 14 residues. In DNA, the CDR3 is TGTGCCAGCAGCCAAGAGGCCAGCTCCTACGAGCAGTACTTC. It codes for CASSQEASSYEQYF.

Here the CDR3 reads CASSFGGGDTQYF. The CDR3 DNA reads as TGTGCCAGCAGTTTCGGGGGGGGAGATACGCAGTATTTT. V and J are TRBV11-2 and TRBJ2-3, with 8 bases fitting TRBD2. Germline CDR1 and CDR2: SGHAT and FQNNGV. The junction had 4 bases not matched to a gene; V was cut back by 6 bases and J by 5 bases. CDR3 length: 13 amino acids.

In its sample, this clone was seen once. The V gene is TRBV6-1, the J gene TRBJ1-5, with D perhaps matching TRBD1 (5 bases). Trimming removed 9 bases from V and 6 bases from J, with 18 bases in between. The CDR3 spans 14 residues. Per the germline V gene, CDR1 is MNHNS and CDR2 is SASEGT. In DNA form, the CDR3 reads TGTGCCAGTCAGGCGAGGGGAAGCGGTCAGCCCCAGCATTTT. Translating it yields CASQARGSGQPQHF.

The chain combines TRBV4-1 with TRBJ2-7; 14 nucleotides line up with TRBD2. CDR1 and CDR2 from the germline V gene are MGHRA and YSYEKL. This CDR3 has 15 residues. V lost 3 bases, J lost 5 bases, and 3 bases stayed unmatched. The CDR3 DNA reads as TGCGCCAGCAGCCACGCGGGACTAGCGGGAGACGAGCAGTACTTC. It is translated as CASSHAGLAGDEQYF.

A remark on this clone: An end of the junction does not agree with germline; a read error may underlie this. The gene calls are TRBV5-4 and TRBJ2-7; 7 positions match TRBD2. Germline V gene data show CDR1 as SGHNT and CDR2 as YYREEE (reference sequence). The CDR3 consists of 14 residues. The CDR3 nucleotides are TGCGCCAGCAGCCAAGATGGGGGGGCCTACGAGCAGTACTTC. Translation: CASSQDGGAYEQYF.

The chain carries TRBV29-1 and TRBJ2-7; perhaps TRBD1 as D (5 bases). With 6 bases removed from V and 3 bases from J, the gap between germline ends came to 9 bases. CDR3 size: 11 residues. Germline loops: CDR1 SQVTM, CDR2 ANQGSEA. Written as DNA, the CDR3 is TGCAGCGTCGGACACCGCTACGAGCAGTACTTC. This gives the protein CSVGHRYEQYF.

This clone was found a few times. The rearrangement links TRBV19 to TRBJ2-6; D remains unclear. The CDR3 loop spans 15 amino acids. Germline CDR1 and CDR2: LNHDA and SQIVND (reference sequence). Trimming left V 2 bases short and J 4 bases short, with 9 bases between. This chain's CDR3 is CASSIRAAGANVLTF. DNA of the CDR3: TGTGCCAGTAGTATAAGGGCAGCCGGGGCCAACGTCCTGACTTTC.

The gene calls are TRBV21-1 and TRBJ2-7; TRBD1 was called by the table and not checked on the DNA. TRBV21-1 is tagged as a pseudogene. This CDR3 has 18 residues. Written as DNA, the CDR3 is TGTGCCAGCAGCAAAGCGAGTGACGGCAGGCACGCATCCTACGAGCAGTACTTC. As protein: CASSKASDGRHASYEQYF.

The chain recombines TRBV19 with TRBJ1-3, with 9 bases matching TRBD1. V shed 3 bases, J shed 0 bases, and the junction held 6 bases outside the gene matches. Germline V gene sequence: CDR1 LNHDA, CDR2 SQIVND (reference sequence). This CDR3 is 17 amino acids long. This CDR3 is CASSIGQGKISGNTIYF. The CDR3, as DNA: TGTGCCAGTAGTATCGGACAGGGGAAAATCTCTGGAAACACCATATATTTT.

For this clone: Other DNA sequences in the sample encode the same CDR3. This rearrangement joins TRBV2 to TRBJ2-7; TRBD1 is a possible D gene (6 bases). Germline V gene lookup returns CDR1 SNHLY and CDR2 FYNNEI. This CDR3 region has 13 residues. V lost 6 bases to trimming and J lost 2 bases, with 11 bases between them. CDR3 loop: CASSDGQTYEQYF. The DNA of the CDR3 is TGTGCCAGCAGCGACGGACAGACCTACGAGCAGTACTTC.

V is TRBV6-7 and J is TRBJ2-7, with D unresolved. TRBV6-7 is assigned to the ORF class and has an uncertain function. Trimming took 0 bases from V and 2 from J, leaving 11 bases between them. CDR3 size: 15 residues. The CDR3 spells CASSYSFGRPYEQYF. The CDR3 DNA reads TGTGCCAGCAGTTACTCCTTTGGCAGGCCCTACGAGCAGTACTTC.

In the case of this clone: In the same sample, other DNA sequences code for this CDR3. The chain is built from TRBV6-1 and TRBJ1-2; the D gene is possibly TRBD1 (6 bases). Germline CDR1 and CDR2: MNHNS and SASEGT. The CDR3 consists of 14 residues. Trimming stripped 0 bases from V and 4 bases from J, with 9 bases between. Here the CDR3 reads CASSEAGTPYGYTF. The CDR3 nucleotides are TGTGCCAGCAGTGAAGCGGGGACACCCTATGGCTACACCTTC.

The rearrangement uses TRBV27 and TRBJ1-1; no definite D call. The V end was cut by 4 bases, the J end by 2 bases, with 8 bases between. The CDR3 contains 13 residues. CDR1 is MNHEY, CDR2 SMNVEV, per germline (reference sequence). The CDR3 region is CASSSHRNTEAFF. Written as DNA, the CDR3 is TGTGCCAGCAGTTCCCACAGAAACACTGAAGCTTTCTTT.

The V call is TRBV28, the J call TRBJ2-7; 9 bases align to TRBD2. Germline CDR1 reads MDHEN; CDR2 reads SYDVKM. The CDR3 runs to 14 residues. Trimming removed 5 bases from V and 2 bases from J; junction bases left unmatched: 4. CDR3 nucleotide sequence: TGTGCCAGCAGTGGTAGCGGGAGCGCCTACGAGCAGTACTTC. It yields the protein CASSGSGSAYEQYF.

The rearrangement links TRBV7-9 to TRBJ2-5; 7 nucleotides match TRBD1. The assigned J gene may be wrong: the sequence end matches TRBJ2-7 better. Germline CDR1 reads SEHNR; CDR2 reads FQNEAQ (reference sequence). The CDR3 length is 12 residues. The CDR3 region is CASRQGSYEQYF. The DNA for the CDR3 is TGTGCCTCACGACAGGGATCCTACGAGCAGTACTTC.

This rearrangement joins TRBV27 to TRBJ2-7; 8 nucleotides agree with TRBD1. Germline-derived CDR1 and CDR2 are MNHEY and SMNVEV (reference sequence). Trimming removed 5 bases from V and 2 bases from J; junction bases left unmatched: 11. The CDR3 is 16 residues long. In DNA form, the CDR3 reads TGTGCCAGCAGTGCCAACAGGGGGATCTTACCCTACGAGCAGTACTTC. It is translated as CASSANRGILPYEQYF.

This clone has just one count. The chain uses TRBV13 and TRBJ1-1; D is ambiguous. Trimming stripped 2 bases from V and 0 bases from J, with 16 bases between. Germline loops: CDR1 PRHDT, CDR2 FYEKMQ (reference sequence). The CDR3 is 17 residues long. CDR3 coding DNA: TGTGCCAGCAGCTTAAGCCCCTCCGGGGAAATGAACACTGAAGCTTTCTTT. It codes for CASSLSPSGEMNTEAFF.

The chain recombines TRBV5-4 with TRBJ2-7, with 9 bases lining up with TRBD2. Per germline, CDR1 SGHNT and CDR2 YYREEE (reference sequence). The CDR3 sequence is 14 residues long. Unmatched junction bases numbered 8, after V lost 4 bases and J lost 6 bases. CDR3 region: CASSPMGLAREQYF. The CDR3 DNA is TGTGCCAGCAGCCCCATGGGACTAGCACGCGAGCAGTACTTC.